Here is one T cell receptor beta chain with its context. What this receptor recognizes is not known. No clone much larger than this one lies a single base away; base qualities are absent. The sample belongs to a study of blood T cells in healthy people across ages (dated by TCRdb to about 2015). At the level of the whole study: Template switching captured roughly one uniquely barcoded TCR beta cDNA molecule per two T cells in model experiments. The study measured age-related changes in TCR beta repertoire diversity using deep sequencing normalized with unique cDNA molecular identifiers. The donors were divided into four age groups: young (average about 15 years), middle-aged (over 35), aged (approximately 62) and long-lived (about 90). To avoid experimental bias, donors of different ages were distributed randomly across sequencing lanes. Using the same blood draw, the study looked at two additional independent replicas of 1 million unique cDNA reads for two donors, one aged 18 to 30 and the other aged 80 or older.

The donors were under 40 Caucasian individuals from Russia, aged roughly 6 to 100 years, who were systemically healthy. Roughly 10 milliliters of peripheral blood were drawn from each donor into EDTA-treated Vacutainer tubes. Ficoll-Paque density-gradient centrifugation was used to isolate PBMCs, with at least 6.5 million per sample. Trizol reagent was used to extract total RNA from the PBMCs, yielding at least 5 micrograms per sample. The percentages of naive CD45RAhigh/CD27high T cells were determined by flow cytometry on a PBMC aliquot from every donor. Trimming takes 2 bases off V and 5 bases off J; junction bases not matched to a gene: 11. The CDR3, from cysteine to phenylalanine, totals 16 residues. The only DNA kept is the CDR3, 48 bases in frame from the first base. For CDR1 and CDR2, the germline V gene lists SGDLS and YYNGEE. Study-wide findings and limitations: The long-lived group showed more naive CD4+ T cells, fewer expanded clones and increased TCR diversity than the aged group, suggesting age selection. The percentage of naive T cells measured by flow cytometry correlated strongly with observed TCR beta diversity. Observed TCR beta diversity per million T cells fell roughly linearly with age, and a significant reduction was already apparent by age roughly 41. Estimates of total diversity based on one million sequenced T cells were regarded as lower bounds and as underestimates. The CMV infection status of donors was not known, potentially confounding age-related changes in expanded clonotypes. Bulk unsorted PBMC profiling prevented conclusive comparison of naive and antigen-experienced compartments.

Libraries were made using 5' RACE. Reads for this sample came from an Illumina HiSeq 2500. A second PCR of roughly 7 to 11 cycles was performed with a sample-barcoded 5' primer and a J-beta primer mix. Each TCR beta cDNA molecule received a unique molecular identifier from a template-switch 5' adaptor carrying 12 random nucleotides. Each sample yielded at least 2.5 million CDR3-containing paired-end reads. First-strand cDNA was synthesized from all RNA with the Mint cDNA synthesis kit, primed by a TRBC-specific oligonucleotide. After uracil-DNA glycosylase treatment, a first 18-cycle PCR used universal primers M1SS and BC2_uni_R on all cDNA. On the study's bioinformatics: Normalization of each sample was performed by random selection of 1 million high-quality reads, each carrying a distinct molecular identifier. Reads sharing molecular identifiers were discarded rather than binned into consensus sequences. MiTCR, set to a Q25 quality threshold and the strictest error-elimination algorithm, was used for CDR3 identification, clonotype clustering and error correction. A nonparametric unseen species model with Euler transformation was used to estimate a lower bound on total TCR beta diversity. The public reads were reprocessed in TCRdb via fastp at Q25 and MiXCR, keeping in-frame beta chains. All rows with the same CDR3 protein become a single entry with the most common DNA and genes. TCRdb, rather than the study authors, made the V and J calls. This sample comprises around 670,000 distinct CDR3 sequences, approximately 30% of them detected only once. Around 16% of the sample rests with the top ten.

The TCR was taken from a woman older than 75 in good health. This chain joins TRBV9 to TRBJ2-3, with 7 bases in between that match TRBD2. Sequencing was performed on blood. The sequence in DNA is TGTGCCAGCAGCGTCGGAGCGGGGAATCATGGAGATACGCAGTATTTT. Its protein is CASSVGAGNHGDTQYF. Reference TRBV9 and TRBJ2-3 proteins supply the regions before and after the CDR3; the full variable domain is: DSGVTQTPKHLITATGQRVTLRCSPRSGDLSVYWYQQSLDQGLQFLIQYYNGEERAKGNILERFSAQQFPDLHSELNLSSLELGDSALYFCASSVGAGNHGDTQYFGPGTRLTVL.